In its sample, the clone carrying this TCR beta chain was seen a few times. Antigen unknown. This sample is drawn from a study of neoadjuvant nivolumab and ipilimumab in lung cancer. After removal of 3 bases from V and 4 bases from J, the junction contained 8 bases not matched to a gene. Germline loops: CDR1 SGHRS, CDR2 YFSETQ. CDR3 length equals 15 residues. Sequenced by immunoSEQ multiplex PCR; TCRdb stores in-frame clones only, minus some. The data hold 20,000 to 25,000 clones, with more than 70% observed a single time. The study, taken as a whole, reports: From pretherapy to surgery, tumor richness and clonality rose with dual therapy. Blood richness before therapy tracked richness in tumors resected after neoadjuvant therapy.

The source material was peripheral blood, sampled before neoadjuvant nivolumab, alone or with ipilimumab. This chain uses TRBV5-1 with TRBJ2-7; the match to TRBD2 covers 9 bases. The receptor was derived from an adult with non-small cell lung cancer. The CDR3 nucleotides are TGCGCCAGCAGCTCTAGCGGGAAGATAGCGTACGAGCAGTACTTC. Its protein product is CASSSSGKIAYEQYF.